This is a list of T cell receptor beta chains from one sample in a study of blood T cell repertoires in COVID-19. Measured with immunoSEQ multiplex PCR; TCRdb has only the in-frame clones, and not every one. This table holds roughly 500,000 clones, 70% to 90% found once. What was sequenced was peripheral blood. The origin of the receptors is a human donor in a cohort sampled during active COVID-19. Each CDR3 is given with its conserved first and last residue. Each record gives: V gene, clone size, CDR3 length, D gene, J gene, CDR3 DNA, CDR3 protein. D genes are given only for firm matches. Only part of the rows carry a size: once, few, many, or a class if the clone is expanded.

V: TRBV27; size: NA; length: 13; D: NA; J: TRBJ2-3; DNA: TGTGCCAGCAGCCCCCGGGAGAGAGATACGCAGTATTTT; CDR3: CASSPRERDTQYF
V: TRBV7-2; size: NA; length: 15; D: NA; J: TRBJ2-1; DNA: TGTGCCAGCCGCCGGCGGGGTACTAACTACAATGAGCAGTTCTTC; CDR3: CASRRRGTNYNEQFF
V: TRBV5-6; size: NA; length: 16; D: NA; J: TRBJ1-5; DNA: TGTGCCAGCAGCTTGGTCGGGGGGCGAGGCAATCAGCCCCAGCATTTT; CDR3: CASSLVGGRGNQPQHF
V: TRBV28; size: NA; length: 15; D: TRBD1; J: TRBJ2-2; DNA: TGTGCCAGCAGGGGAACAGGGGGAGGCACCGGGGAGCTGTTTTTT; CDR3: CASRGTGGGTGELFF
V: TRBV11-2; size: NA; length: 13; D: NA; J: TRBJ1-4; DNA: TGTGCCAGCAGCGCCGGACTGAACGAAAAACTGTTTTTT; CDR3: CASSAGLNEKLFF
V: TRBV27; size: NA; length: 13; D: NA; J: TRBJ1-6; DNA: TGTGCCAGCAGTTTACGTAGGGCGGACTCCCTCCACTTT; CDR3: CASSLRRADSLHF
V: TRBV10-3; size: NA; length: 16; D: NA; J: TRBJ1-1; DNA: TGTGCCATCAGTGGGGGGGGACGAGGAATGAACACTGAAGCTTTCTTT; CDR3: CAISGGGRGMNTEAFF
V: TRBV24-1; size: NA; length: 17; D: NA; J: TRBJ2-7; DNA: TGTGCCACCAGTGATTCGGGCTCCGGGGGTGGTCTCTACGAGCAGTACTTC; CDR3: CATSDSGSGGGLYEQYF
V: TRBV28; size: NA; length: 13; D: TRBD1; J: TRBJ1-1; DNA: TGTGCCAGCAGCCGGGACAGGGGCTCTGAAGCTTTCTTT; CDR3: CASSRDRGSEAFF
V: TRBV6-5; size: NA; length: 16; D: NA; J: TRBJ2-7; DNA: TGTGCCAGCAGTTACTCGGGGGGTAGCGGAACCTACGAGCAGTACTTC; CDR3: CASSYSGGSGTYEQYF
V: TRBV20-1; size: NA; length: 10; D: NA; J: TRBJ1-2; DNA: TGCAGTGCTGAGGACTATGGCTACACCTTC; CDR3: CSAEDYGYTF
V: TRBV7-2; size: NA; length: 16; D: TRBD1; J: TRBJ1-6; DNA: TGTGCCAGCAGCTTAAGGCAGGGGGCCTATAATTCACCCCTCCACTTT; CDR3: CASSLRQGAYNSPLHF
V: TRBV28; size: NA; length: 14; D: TRBD1; J: TRBJ1-2; DNA: TGTGCCAGCAGAACCGCCGGGACAGGGACCGGCTACACCTTC; CDR3: CASRTAGTGTGYTF
V: TRBV18; size: NA; length: 13; D: NA; J: TRBJ2-7; DNA: TGTGCCAGCTCACCTCGGCCGGAGGGCGAGCAGTACTTC; CDR3: CASSPRPEGEQYF
V: TRBV5-1; size: NA; length: 16; D: NA; J: TRBJ2-4; DNA: TGCGCCAGCAGCTTGGTACAGAATGTAGCCAAAAACATTCAGTACTTC; CDR3: CASSLVQNVAKNIQYF
V: TRBV28; size: NA; length: 12; D: NA; J: TRBJ1-1; DNA: TGTGCCAGCAGTTTGGCGAACACTGAAGCTTTCTTT; CDR3: CASSLANTEAFF
V: TRBV6-2/TRBV6-3; size: NA; length: 16; D: NA; J: TRBJ2-5; DNA: TGTGCCAGCACCCCTCGCCCACCTACTACCCAAGAGACCCAGTACTTC; CDR3: CASTPRPPTTQETQYF
V: TRBV19; size: NA; length: 14; D: TRBD2; J: TRBJ2-2; DNA: TGTGCCAGTAGGGAATTAAGCGGGGCCGGGGAGCTGTTTTTT; CDR3: CASRELSGAGELFF
V: TRBV28; size: once; length: 16; D: TRBD2; J: TRBJ2-1; DNA: TGTGCCAGCAGTTTCTATCTAGCGGAAATGAACAATGAGCAGTTCTTC; CDR3: CASSFYLAEMNNEQFF
V: TRBV9; size: NA; length: 16; D: NA; J: TRBJ2-5; DNA: TGTGCCAGCAGCGTAGCTACGGTCCCCAGGAGGGAGACCCAGTACTTC; CDR3: CASSVATVPRRETQYF
V: TRBV5-1; size: NA; length: 13; D: TRBD1; J: TRBJ2-7; DNA: TGCGCCAGCAGCAGGGGACAGGACTACGAGCAGTACTTC; CDR3: CASSRGQDYEQYF
V: TRBV13; size: NA; length: 15; D: NA; J: TRBJ1-2; DNA: TGTGCCAGCAGCCCCTACGACAGCCCAAGCTATGGCTACACCTTC; CDR3: CASSPYDSPSYGYTF
V: TRBV5-1; size: NA; length: 14; D: TRBD2; J: TRBJ2-5; DNA: TGCGCCAGCAGGATGGTAGCGGGAGGAGAGACCCAGTACTTC; CDR3: CASRMVAGGETQYF
V: TRBV5-1; size: once; length: 15; D: TRBD1; J: TRBJ1-5; DNA: TGCGCCAGCAGCCCTGGGACAGGGGGGGAACGGCCCCAGCATTTT; CDR3: CASSPGTGGERPQHF
V: TRBV27; size: NA; length: 16; D: TRBD1; J: TRBJ1-5; DNA: TGTGCCAGCAGGCCCCTCGGGACAGGGGGAGCTCAGCCCCAGCATTTT; CDR3: CASRPLGTGGAQPQHF
V: TRBV2; size: NA; length: 13; D: NA; J: TRBJ2-1; DNA: TGTGCCAGCAACCGACAGAAGGAGAATGAGCAGTTCTTC; CDR3: CASNRQKENEQFF
V: TRBV28; size: NA; length: 13; D: NA; J: TRBJ1-1; DNA: TGTGCCAGCAGTTCTTCTGGACAGCCAGAAGCTTTCTTT; CDR3: CASSSSGQPEAFF
V: TRBV5-4; size: once; length: 13; D: NA; J: TRBJ2-5; DNA: TGTGCCAGTAGCATGGGTACTCAAGAGACCCAGTACTTC; CDR3: CASSMGTQETQYF
V: TRBV7-9; size: NA; length: 16; D: TRBD2; J: TRBJ2-3; DNA: TGTGCCAGCAGCTTCCAGGGGCCTAGCGGGAGGCATACGCAGTATTTT; CDR3: CASSFQGPSGRHTQYF
V: TRBV19; size: NA; length: 15; D: NA; J: TRBJ2-2; DNA: TGTGCCAGTAGTATTAAAGGGGGTCGGACCGGGGAGCTGTTTTTT; CDR3: CASSIKGGRTGELFF
V: TRBV28; size: NA; length: 13; D: NA; J: TRBJ1-1; DNA: TGTGCCAGCAGGCACGCGGGGGCAATTGAAGCTTTCTTT; CDR3: CASRHAGAIEAFF
V: TRBV6-5; size: once; length: 11; D: NA; J: TRBJ1-2; DNA: TGTGCCAGCAGTTCAGGTTATGGCTACACCTTC; CDR3: CASSSGYGYTF
V: TRBV5-6; size: NA; length: 16; D: TRBD2; J: TRBJ2-5; DNA: TGTGCCAGCAGCGACCTTAAGCGCGGGAGGGATGAGACCCAGTACTTC; CDR3: CASSDLKRGRDETQYF
V: TRBV28; size: few; length: 14; D: TRBD1; J: TRBJ2-7; DNA: TGTGCCAGCAGTTTACAGGGGGCTTTCTACGAGCAGTACTTC; CDR3: CASSLQGAFYEQYF
V: TRBV14; size: NA; length: 14; D: NA; J: TRBJ2-7; DNA: TGTGCCAGCAGCCCTACAGGGCCAACCTACGAGCAGTACTTC; CDR3: CASSPTGPTYEQYF
V: TRBV4-2; size: NA; length: 13; D: NA; J: TRBJ2-5; DNA: TGTGCCAGCAGCCCCACCGGGGGAGAGACCCAGTACTTC; CDR3: CASSPTGGETQYF
V: TRBV18; size: NA; length: 15; D: TRBD2; J: TRBJ2-7; DNA: TGTGCCAGCTCACCGGGGCTAGCGGGAGTATACGAGCAGTACTTC; CDR3: CASSPGLAGVYEQYF
V: TRBV10-3; size: few; length: 16; D: TRBD1; J: TRBJ1-2; DNA: TGTGCCATCAGTGAGTCAGGGGACAGGGGGATGGATGGCTACACCTTC; CDR3: CAISESGDRGMDGYTF
V: TRBV3-1/TRBV3-2; size: NA; length: 14; D: NA; J: TRBJ2-5; DNA: TGTGCCAGCAGCCAAGCCGGAGGGGTAGAGACCCAGTACTTC; CDR3: CASSQAGGVETQYF
V: TRBV7-2; size: NA; length: 13; D: NA; J: TRBJ2-7; DNA: TGTGCCAGCAGCCATCTTAAGCGCGGTGAGCAGTACTTC; CDR3: CASSHLKRGEQYF
V: TRBV9; size: NA; length: 19; D: TRBD1; J: TRBJ2-2; DNA: TGTGCCAGCAGCGTAGATGAGACAGGGTTTGAGGAGGACACCGGGGAGCTGTTTTTT; CDR3: CASSVDETGFEEDTGELFF
V: TRBV29-1; size: NA; length: 13; D: TRBD1; J: TRBJ1-2; DNA: TGCAGCGGTTGGACAGGAGTCGACTATGGCTACACCTTC; CDR3: CSGWTGVDYGYTF
V: TRBV7-3; size: NA; length: 17; D: TRBD2; J: TRBJ2-1; DNA: TGTGCCAGCAGCCAATCTCCGAGCGGGGCGATTTACAATGAGCAGTTCTTC; CDR3: CASSQSPSGAIYNEQFF
V: TRBV5-1; size: NA; length: 14; D: NA; J: TRBJ2-7; DNA: TGCGCCAGCAGCTTTAACAGAAATTTCTACGAGCAGTACTTC; CDR3: CASSFNRNFYEQYF
V: TRBV27; size: NA; length: 16; D: TRBD2; J: TRBJ2-2; DNA: TGTGCCAGCAGTCCTCTAGCGGGAGGCGGCACCGGGGAGCTGTTTTTT; CDR3: CASSPLAGGGTGELFF
V: TRBV4-1; size: NA; length: 16; D: TRBD1; J: TRBJ1-1; DNA: TGCGCCAGCAGCCCGGGGGACAGCAGATTATACACTGAAGCTTTCTTT; CDR3: CASSPGDSRLYTEAFF
V: TRBV5-1; size: NA; length: 16; D: TRBD2; J: TRBJ2-1; DNA: TGCGCCACATATCCGAGCCCGGGACTAGCGAGAAATGAGCAGTTCTTC; CDR3: CATYPSPGLARNEQFF
V: TRBV27; size: NA; length: 15; D: TRBD1; J: TRBJ1-2; DNA: TGTGCCAGCAGTTTAGGGACAGGGGGTCTTAGCGGCTACACCTTC; CDR3: CASSLGTGGLSGYTF
V: TRBV29-1; size: NA; length: 14; D: NA; J: TRBJ1-1; DNA: TGCAGCGTTGAAGGGGCAGGGCAGAACACTGAAGCTTTCTTT; CDR3: CSVEGAGQNTEAFF
V: TRBV7-6; size: NA; length: 16; D: TRBD2; J: TRBJ2-1; DNA: TGTGCCAGCAGCTTGAATAGCGGGAGGGCCATATATGAGCAGTTCTTC; CDR3: CASSLNSGRAIYEQFF
V: TRBV27; size: few; length: 16; D: TRBD1; J: TRBJ1-3; DNA: TGTGCCAGCAGTCCGACAGGGCTTGCGGGGGGAAACACCATATATTTT; CDR3: CASSPTGLAGGNTIYF
V: TRBV6-5; size: NA; length: 11; D: NA; J: TRBJ1-1; DNA: TGTGCCAGCAGTTATTACGGTGAAGCTTTCTTT; CDR3: CASSYYGEAFF
V: TRBV29-1; size: NA; length: 13; D: TRBD1; J: TRBJ1-5; DNA: TGCAGCGTGCTGACAGGGGGCCATCAGCCCCAGCATTTT; CDR3: CSVLTGGHQPQHF
V: TRBV5-6; size: few; length: 16; D: TRBD1; J: TRBJ2-5; DNA: TGTGCCAGCAGCTTTGGTACAGGGGATTCCCAAGAGACCCAGTACTTC; CDR3: CASSFGTGDSQETQYF
V: TRBV5-1; size: NA; length: 15; D: TRBD2; J: TRBJ2-1; DNA: TGCGCCAGCACAGCTAGGACTAGCCTAGGCAATGAGCAGTTCTTC; CDR3: CASTARTSLGNEQFF
V: TRBV7-2; size: few; length: 13; D: NA; J: TRBJ2-1; DNA: TGTGCCAGCAGCTCATCCTCCTACAATGAGCAGTTCTTC; CDR3: CASSSSSYNEQFF
V: TRBV5-1; size: NA; length: 13; D: NA; J: TRBJ2-7; DNA: TGCGCCAGCAGCCGGACATCCCCCTACGAGCAGTACTTC; CDR3: CASSRTSPYEQYF
V: TRBV30; size: NA; length: 14; D: TRBD2; J: TRBJ2-7; DNA: TGTGCCTGGACTGTAGCGGGAGGCCCCTACGAGCAGTACTTC; CDR3: CAWTVAGGPYEQYF
V: TRBV19; size: NA; length: 16; D: TRBD1; J: TRBJ1-1; DNA: TGTGCCAGTAGTACCTCCCTAGGACAGGGGGCAACTGAAGCTTTCTTT; CDR3: CASSTSLGQGATEAFF
V: TRBV4-2; size: NA; length: 15; D: TRBD1; J: TRBJ1-2; DNA: TGTGCCAGCAGCCCGTCAGGACAGGGTAACTATGGCTACACCTTC; CDR3: CASSPSGQGNYGYTF